A single sample gave rise to the 13 T cell receptor beta chains below, sequenced in a study of T-cell reconstitution after alpha-beta-depleted transplantation in children. Researchers prepared the TCRbeta library using unique molecular identifiers, the study reports. TCRdb itself ran the PCR reads through MiXCR, one entry per CDR3 protein. The sample includes 600,000 or so distinct CDR3 sequences, more than 20% seen only once; the top ten take 11% to 15%. The sample here was PBMCs, mostly from graft donor cells, taken 360 days after TCRalphabeta/CD19-depleted stem cell transplant. The receptors stem from a boy in the first two years of life who had a stem cell transplant for acute myeloid leukemia, so the T cells may come from the graft donor.

The chain has TRBV4-2 and TRBJ2-3, with 7 positions matching TRBD1. Per the germline V gene, CDR1 is LGHNA and CDR2 is YNFKEQ. This CDR3 is 17 amino acids long. The V and J ends lost 3 bases and 4 bases, in that order; junction bases with no gene match: 13. The CDR3 here is CASSHSVVRTGADTQYF. CDR3 nucleotides: TGTGCCAGCAGCCATTCGGTAGTTAGGACAGGAGCAGATACGCAGTATTTT.

This clonotype has a handful of counts. This sequence joins TRBV15 and TRBJ2-3; D is perhaps TRBD2 (5 bases). The germline gives CDR1 LNHNV, CDR2 YYDKDF (reference sequence). The CDR3 has 17 residues. V lost 2 bases to trimming and J lost 3 bases, with 18 bases between them. CDR3 loop: CATSRRWWGDSTDTQYF. The CDR3 DNA is TGTGCCACCAGCAGACGATGGTGGGGAGATTCAACAGATACGCAGTATTTT.

This clonotype has a handful of counts. The genes are TRBV5-6 and TRBJ2-7; 7 bases map to TRBD2. The CDR3 length is 16 residues. Unmatched junction bases numbered 15, after V lost 4 bases and J lost 5 bases. The germline V gene has CDR1 SGHDT and CDR2 YYEEEE. CDR3 sequence reads: CASSQKRGWTTDEQYF. The CDR3 region has the DNA TGTGCCAGCAGCCAGAAGCGGGGTTGGACTACGGACGAGCAGTACTTC.

In its sample, this clonotype was seen a few times. The V gene is TRBV5-1, the J gene TRBJ1-1, with D tentatively TRBD1 (5 bases). Germline V gene sequence: CDR1 SGHRS, CDR2 YFSETQ. CDR3 length: 14 amino acids. Trimming shortened V by 2 bases and J by 0 bases, and 8 bases separated the two germline ends. The CDR3 DNA reads TGCGCCAGCAGCTTCACGGGGGTGAACACTGAAGCTTTCTTT. This translates into CASSFTGVNTEAFF.

This clonotype was recorded at least ten times. The chain recombines TRBV20-1 with TRBJ2-7; 9 positions agree with TRBD2. Germline values: CDR1 DFQATT, CDR2 SNEGSKA (reference sequence). Trimming cost V 3 bases and J 2 bases; bases outside gene matches: 2. CDR3 length: 13 residues. The CDR3 is CSARGGGAYEQYF. DNA for the CDR3: TGCAGTGCTAGGGGCGGGGGGGCCTACGAGCAGTACTTC.

In its sample, this clonotype was seen a few times. The chain has TRBV9 and TRBJ2-1; D may be TRBD1 (6 bases). The CDR3 totals 13 residues. Looked up from germline, CDR1 is SGDLS and CDR2 is YYNGEE. Trimming took 3 bases from V and 7 from J, leaving 11 bases between them. The CDR3 sequence is CASSAYRANEQFF. CDR3 in DNA: TGTGCCAGCAGCGCATACAGGGCTAATGAGCAGTTCTTC.

This clonotype has more than one count but fewer than ten. V is TRBV29-1 and J is TRBJ2-1; 10 nucleotides agree with TRBD2. The V segment lost 4 bases and the J segment 4 bases; nucleotides outside the gene matches: 4. Germline values: CDR1 SQVTM, CDR2 ANQGSEA. The CDR3 contains 14 residues. This chain's CDR3 is CSVGSGGAYNEQFF. As DNA, the CDR3 is TGCAGCGTTGGGAGCGGGGGGGCTTACAATGAGCAGTTCTTC.

The count of this clonotype is one. This chain links TRBV6-5 with TRBJ2-5; 8 nucleotides agree with TRBD1. This CDR3 is 16 amino acids long. Germline CDR1 reads MNHEY; CDR2 reads SVGAGI. The V and J ends lost 2 bases and 1 base, in that order; junction bases with no gene match: 6. Here the CDR3 reads CASSYRTGRAQETQYF. In DNA, the CDR3 is TGTGCCAGCAGTTACCGGACAGGGCGCGCCCAAGAGACCCAGTACTTC.

This clonotype was counted a few times. The chain links TRBV29-1 to TRBJ2-3; 8 nucleotides match TRBD2. This CDR3 is 14 amino acids long. CDR1 and CDR2 (germline): SQVTM, ANQGSEA. The J segment lost 1 base and the V segment lost 6 bases, leaving 6 bases of the junction unmatched. CDR3 sequence: CSVSGGAGTDTQYF. CDR3 bases: TGCAGCGTGAGCGGGGGTGCCGGCACAGATACGCAGTATTTT.

The rearrangement joins TRBV4-2 to TRBJ2-3; D is possibly TRBD2 (5 bases). V lost 0 bases to trimming and J lost 5 bases, with 12 bases between them. Germline values: CDR1 LGHNA, CDR2 YNFKEQ. The CDR3 has 15 amino acids. The CDR3 loop reads CASSQDRRRVDTQYF. For the CDR3, the DNA is TGTGCCAGCAGCCAAGATAGGCGGCGGGTAGATACGCAGTATTTT.

CDR3 in DNA: TGTGCCAGCAGCTTATCCGGGGAAGGGGCCTACGAGCAGTACTTC. Translation gives CASSLSGEGAYEQYF. This chain links TRBV7-6 with TRBJ2-7; D tentatively reads TRBD1 or TRBD2 (5 bases each). The CDR3 consists of 15 residues. Germline CDR1 SGHVS, CDR2 FNYEAQ. V was pared by 2 bases and J by 2 bases, with 13 bases between.

This clonotype occurred many times. This rearrangement joins TRBV3-1 to TRBJ2-7, with D possibly TRBD1 on 6 matching bases. The CDR3 runs 14 residues. V dropped 8 bases and J dropped 3 bases, with 17 bases sitting between them. Germline V gene data show CDR1 as LGHDT and CDR2 as YNNKEL (reference sequence). The CDR3 reads CASSKYRDGYEQYF. The CDR3 DNA follows: TGTGCCAGCTCCAAATACAGGGATGGCTACGAGCAGTACTTC.

This clonotype showed up many times. The chain is built from TRBV20-1 and TRBJ2-4; possible D gene TRBD1, 5 bases. This CDR3 spans 14 amino acids. V lost 0 bases and J lost 6, with 12 bases in between. CDR1 and CDR2 (germline): DFQATT, SNEGSKA (reference sequence). CDR3 protein: CSARDGAGINIQYF. The CDR3 DNA reads as TGCAGTGCTAGAGATGGGGCAGGGATAAACATTCAGTACTTC.